This T cell receptor beta chain derives from a study of vaccination and CD4 T cells after COVID-19 (dated by TCRdb to between 2021 and 2024). The study in broad terms: Convalescent patients had a positive SARS-CoV-2 result on nasal swab PCR, and of these patients, fewer than ten had mild disease and one had severe disease. Six males and four females were included in the convalescent cohort, with two Hispanic individuals, seven Caucasians, two Asians and one multiracial person represented. Two doses of either the Pfizer-BioNTech BNT162b2 vaccine (n=8) or the Moderna mRNA-1273 vaccine (n=2) were administered to participants. Post-COVID blood samples were collected from convalescent patients a median of around 96 days after diagnosis, with a range of roughly 30 to 161 days. Post-vaccine blood samples were collected a median of around 70 days after the second vaccine dose, ranging from about 14 to 241 days. Culture stimuli were overlapping spike peptide pools from SARS-CoV-2 and from the common cold coronaviruses HCoV-NL63, HCoV-OC43 and HCoV-229E. Control cultures received a CEFX viral epitope pool as the positive control, an HIV-1 Nef peptide pool as the negative control, or no peptide. In under twelve COVID-19 convalescent patients and 4 infection-naive healthy vaccine recipients, researchers compared the spike-specific CD4+ TCR repertoire from before mRNA vaccination with the repertoire from after. What the work shows at the level of the full study, not this receptor alone: Nearly all vaccine-specific clones in convalescent patients (304 of 307) were mono-reactive for SARS-CoV-2 spike rather than cross-reactive with common cold coronaviruses. Among convalescent patients, a median around 83% of the SARS-CoV-2-reactive clones seen after vaccination appeared only after vaccination, which suggests priming specific to the vaccine. Although the median number of SARS-CoV-2-reactive clonotypes went up from roughly 19 after infection to 35 to 40 after vaccination, the increase was not significant. Only a relatively small number of convalescent patients were included in the study, and early timepoints following natural infection were not analyzed.

For this clonotype: It has no known antigen specificity. Base qualities are not at hand, and no much larger clone is one base apart.

Library preparation employed PCR. DNA from cultured CD4+ T cells was subjected to TCR sequencing with the Oncomine TCR Beta short-read assay at the Johns Hopkins FTIC core. Genomic DNA was extracted from the cultured CD4+ T cells with the QIAamp micro DNA kit. Oncomine TCR Beta libraries from cultured CD4+ T cells were pooled using unique dual indexes and sequenced on an Illumina iSeq 100. The paper's processing steps were these. Non-productive sequences were removed, and CDR3s that did not start with C, did not end with F or W, or were shorter than 7 amino acids were discarded. Antigen-specific clonotypes were identified with the MANAFEST web application by comparing peptide-stimulated wells with reference and other culture wells. An FDR below 0.05, an odds ratio above 5, and a productive frequency above 0.1% in at least two of three replicate wells were required for clones to be considered positive. Cross-reactive clonotypes were defined as significantly expanded in both SARS-CoV-2 spike wells and at least one common cold coronavirus spike condition. Similarity between CDR3 sequences was evaluated in R version 3.6.1 using Levenshtein distances (stringdist) and unrooted phylogenetic trees (ape). TCRdb reanalyzed the raw reads on its own, using fastp at Q25 for trimming and MiXCR for clone calling, and kept in-frame beta chains. Rows with one shared CDR3 protein collapse into an entry with the most common genes and DNA. TCRdb's processing, not the authors' own work, is the source of the V and J calls. This sample comprises some 17,000 distinct CDR3 sequences, 38% of them detected only once. Together, the top ten hold 12% of the sample.

The treatment or condition tag for this specimen amounts to: approximately nine-day PBMC culture with coronavirus spike peptide pools or control peptides (ViraFEST assay). The study used the ViraFEST assay, which expanded antigen-specific T cells with peptide pools and then identified expanded clonotypes by TCR sequencing. The positive SARS-CoV-2 PCR tests of the convalescent patients were dated from March to December 2020, before the Alpha, Beta and Delta variants emerged in the United States. Each well held about 2 million PBMCs cultured in IMDM containing around 5.1% human AB serum and approximately 9.4 IU/ml IL-2, with 8.5 to 10 ug/ml peptide pools added. On days 3 and 7, half of the culture medium was replaced with fresh IL-2-containing medium. After about nine days of culture, CD4+ T cells were isolated by negative selection with the EasySep CD4+ T cell isolation kit. Ficoll-Paque Plus gradient centrifugation was used to isolate PBMCs from whole blood, and the isolated PBMCs were then either used fresh or cryopreserved at -140C. In general, triplicate wells were set up for every culture condition.

There are 14 amino acids in the CDR3, from cysteine to phenylalanine inclusive. The DNA shown is the 42-base CDR3, in frame from base 1. Ends trimmed: V by 6 bases, J by 5 bases; bases unmatched to a gene: 8. In the germline V gene (reference sequence), CDR1 corresponds to DFQATT and CDR2 to SNEGSKA. The rearrangement combines TRBV20-1 with TRBJ2-5; 11 middle bases align to TRBD1. Source material: CD4+ T cells from blood, cultured in vitro. The receptor was isolated from a human donor who had recovered from COVID-19. This receptor carries the CDR3 CSAGGQGEWETQYF. In nucleotide form, the sequence is TGCAGTGCAGGGGGACAGGGGGAATGGGAGACCCAGTACTTC.